Given below is one T cell receptor (beta chain) in context. This CDR3 has 14 residues. With 0 bases clipped from V and 10 bases from J, the junction kept 6 bases outside the gene matches. Per the germline V gene, CDR1 is LNHDA and CDR2 is SQIVND (reference sequence). The entry originates in a study of blood T cell repertoires in COVID-19. Study background: The United States, Italy and Spain were the sources of the acute and convalescent COVID-19 samples. Nucleic acid was either cDNA or gDNA, and it came from T cells, B-cell-depleted T cells, or PBMCs.

Source study methods: Estimation of nucleated cell counts relied on the amplification of reference gene primers. Profiling relied on immunoSEQ multiplex PCR, and the TCRdb table lists in-frame clones only, not all of them. V, J and clone size are those of that table, while D and trimming were read from the DNA. Found here are over 90,000 clones, roughly 90% of them singletons; the top ten hold approximately 1.8%. Sequencing was done on a sample of peripheral blood. The chain has TRBV19 and TRBJ2-1; TRBD1 matches at 7 bases. The source is a man of 80 years or more with acute or convalescent COVID-19. The CDR3 loop is CASSIDPYRGEQFF. CDR3 in DNA: TGTGCCAGTAGTATAGATCCATACAGGGGCGAGCAGTTCTTC.